This TCR beta chain was identified during a study of blood T cell repertoires in COVID-19. Whole-study context: From the United States, Italy and Spain came samples of acute and convalescent COVID-19. T cells, B-cell-depleted T cells, or PBMCs provided the cDNA or gDNA that served as material.

Here immunoSEQ multiplex PCR was the method, and the copy in TCRdb shows in-frame clones only, minus some. Here the sample spans roughly 200,000 clones, over 75% being singletons. V lost 0 bases, J lost 4 bases, and 16 bases lay in between. The germline V gene encodes CDR1 MGHRA and CDR2 YSYEKL. CDR3 length equals 16 residues. The sequenced sample consisted of peripheral blood. The gene calls are TRBV4-1 and TRBJ2-7; tentatively, D is TRBD2 (6 bases). This clonotype was obtained from a human donor with active or convalescent COVID-19. The donor label of this sample is uncertain. The CDR3: CASSQDRREGLYEQYF. The CDR3 nucleotides read TGCGCCAGCAGCCAAGATCGGAGGGAAGGGCTTTACGAGCAGTACTTC.